This TCR beta chain was recovered during a study of cytomegalovirus exposure and HLA in healthy donors. Study-wide results and caveats: The authors excluded some V segments, including TRBV6-2 and TRBV6-3, as indistinguishable. Later on, a genetic analysis was performed. It linked a missense variant in DCLRE1C with V- and J-gene trimming of TCR beta. Within an earlier analysis, most TCR beta V segments proved productive either about 90% or about 30% of the time.

As concerns this clone: Its antigen is unknown.

Both 60 Vbeta primers and 13 Jbeta primers went into the PCR. Method: immunoSEQ multiplex PCR; TCRdb's copy keeps in-frame clones and lacks some. The table shows tens of thousands of clones, with about 78% occurring only once. The CDR3 consists of 15 residues. Per germline, CDR1 MNHEY and CDR2 SVGAGI. The germline V and J ends were trimmed by 3 bases and 5 bases, with 14 bases remaining between them. The donors, nominally healthy at sampling, likely had unrecorded immune exposures. The source is a woman in her twenties or thirties in good health and CMV-seronegative. This chain joins TRBV6-5 and TRBJ1-5; D perhaps matches TRBD1 (5 bases). Sequencing used PBMCs. The CDR3 DNA is TGTGCCAGCAGTTATATGGGCGGGGCCGATCAGCCCCAGCATTTT. Translated: CASSYMGGADQPQHF.